This passage covers 28 T cell receptor beta chains from one sample sequenced in a study of molecular identifiers for immune sequencing clone quantification. Using its own MiXCR run on the PCR reads, TCRdb lists one record per CDR3 protein. Of under 65,000 distinct CDR3 sequences listed, under 30% are singletons. Sequencing was done on a sample of naive CD8+ T cells from blood, with Jurkat cell RNA spiked in. Subset defined: FACS-sorted CD8+CD4-CCR7+CD45RA+ naive T cells. The origin of the receptors is a human donor in good health. Some libraries in this study had Jurkat cell RNA spiked in.

This clonotype was observed at least ten times. This sequence joins TRBV20-1 and TRBJ2-7; no definite D call. Germline V gene sequence: CDR1 DFQATT, CDR2 SNEGSKA (reference sequence). The CDR3 runs to 14 residues. Trimming removed 3 bases from V and 2 bases from J, with 14 bases in between. DNA for the CDR3: TGCAGTGCTAGGGCAGAGATAAGAACCTACGAGCAGTACTTC. The encoded protein is CSARAEIRTYEQYF.

In its sample, this clonotype was seen once. The junction differs from germline at one of its ends, possibly a read error. The chain joins TRBV6-2 or TRBV6-3 to TRBJ2-2; D call uncertain. Germline V gives CDR1 MNHEY, CDR2 SVGEGT. The CDR3 totals 17 residues. The CDR3 loop is CARSYPVWRGNTGELFF. The CDR3 region has the DNA TGTGCCCGCAGTTACCCGGTCTGGCGTGGGAACACCGGGGAGCTGTTTTTT.

The V gene is TRBV6-1, the J gene TRBJ2-7; D remains ambiguous. There are 14 residues in the CDR3. With 5 bases removed from V and 3 bases from J, the gap between germline ends came to 14 bases. From germline, CDR1 is MNHNS and CDR2 SASEGT. The DNA of the CDR3 is TGTGCCAGCAGTTGGGTAATTATGGGCTACGAGCAGTACTTC. This translates into CASSWVIMGYEQYF.

This clonotype was seen ten or more times. V gene TRBV25-1 combines with J gene TRBJ2-7, with 9 bases matching TRBD1. The V and J ends lost 5 bases and 3 bases, in that order; junction bases with no gene match: 8. Germline V CDR1 and CDR2: MGHDK, SYGVNS. The CDR3 has 15 residues. The chain's CDR3 is CASSPLRQGDYEQYF. Here the CDR3 DNA reads TGTGCCAGCAGTCCCCTTCGACAGGGGGACTACGAGCAGTACTTC.

This clonotype has just a few counts. This chain links TRBV19 with TRBJ1-1; D unresolved. The V gene's germline CDR1 is LNHDA and CDR2 SQIVND (reference sequence). The germline V and J ends were trimmed by 3 bases and 1 base, with 9 bases remaining between them. This CDR3 is built from 14 residues. The CDR3 nucleotides read TGTGCCAGTAGTATGATGGCAGGGAACACTGAAGCTTTCTTT. Amino acids: CASSMMAGNTEAFF. The full variable domain, with the rest looked up from reference TRBV19 and TRBJ1-1, is DGGITQSPKYLFRKEGQNVTLSCEQNLNHDAMYWYRQDPGQGLRLIYYSQIVNDFQKGDIAEGYSVSREKKESFPLTVTSAQKNPTAFYLCASSMMAGNTEAFFGQGTRLTVV.

This clonotype was seen many times. The genes are TRBV4-3 and TRBJ1-3, with D hard to call. This CDR3 has 16 residues. Germline lookup yields CDR1 LGHNA and CDR2 YSLEER. V was clipped by 0 bases and J by 0 bases, with 9 bases between them. The DNA of the CDR3 is TGCGCCAGCAGCCAAGACCGGGCGGGCTCTGGAAACACCATATATTTT. Amino acids: CASSQDRAGSGNTIYF.

This clonotype was detected ten times or more. CDR3 nucleotides: TGTGCCAGCAGCTCTACGAGCGGGAGGGCCTACGAGCAGTACTTC. Its protein is CASSSTSGRAYEQYF. This rearrangement joins TRBV27 to TRBJ2-7, with 10 positions matching TRBD2. Per germline, CDR1 MNHEY and CDR2 SMNVEV (reference sequence). With 6 bases clipped from V and 2 bases from J, the junction kept 7 bases outside the gene matches. The CDR3 covers 15 residues.

This clonotype is a singleton in its sample. Since a much larger clone is just one base distant, this may be a read error. The rearrangement uses TRBV7-9 and TRBJ2-5, with TRBD1 identical over 9 bases. Germline CDR1 SEHNR, CDR2 FQNEAQ (reference sequence). The CDR3 spans 14 residues. The CDR3 DNA is TGTGCCAGCAGCCCGGGGACAGGGCTGGAGACCCAGAACTTC. Encoded protein: CASSPGTGLETQNF.

This clonotype was counted once. At one end, the junction sequence differs from germline, possibly due to a read error. The chain carries TRBV4-3 and TRBJ2-7; perhaps TRBD2 as D (5 bases). The CDR3 is made up of 12 amino acids. The V gene's germline CDR1 is LGHNA and CDR2 YSLEER. DNA for the CDR3: TGCGCCGGCAGCCAAGATTGGGGAGAGGAGTACTTC. As protein: CAGSQDWGEEYF.

The rearrangement links TRBV19 to TRBJ1-5; TRBD1 agrees at 7 bases. The CDR3 is made up of 15 amino acids. J lost 0 bases, V lost 5 bases, and 4 bases had no gene match. Germline values: CDR1 LNHDA, CDR2 SQIVND (reference sequence). Written as DNA, the CDR3 is TGTGCCAGTAGTGTCGGACAGGCTAGCAATCAGCCCCAGCATTTT. The encoded protein is CASSVGQASNQPQHF.

Remarks on this clonotype: A clone one base away is much larger, so this may be a read error. V usage is TRBV29-1 and J usage is TRBJ1-4, with D uncertain. From germline, CDR1 is SQVTM and CDR2 ANQGSEA. This CDR3 is built from 14 residues. As DNA, the CDR3 is TGCAGCGCTGACGGTGGAGCAACTACTGAAAAACTGTTTTTT. Amino acids: CSADGGATTEKLFF. The full variable domain, its missing parts supplied by reference TRBV29-1 and TRBJ1-4, is SAVISQKPSRDICQRGTSLTIQCQVDSQVTMMFWYRQQPGQSLTLIATANQGSEATYESGFVIDKFPISRPNLTFSTLTVSNMSPEDSSIYLCSADGGATTEKLFFGSGTQLSVL.

The chain is built from TRBV5-5 and TRBJ1-4, with D uncertain. The CDR3 is made up of 17 amino acids. The germline V gene encodes CDR1 SGHKS and CDR2 YYEKEE (reference sequence). The ends were cut back, 0 bases at V and 2 bases at J, with 14 bases in the middle. Here the CDR3 reads CASSLDGSGETNEKLFF. CDR3 nucleotides: TGTGCCAGCAGCTTGGATGGTAGTGGGGAGACTAATGAAAAACTGTTTTTT.

This chain uses TRBV9 with TRBJ1-4, with D unresolved. Between the trimmed V and J ends, which lost 0 bases and 8 bases, there was a span of 11 bases. Per the germline V gene, CDR1 is SGDLS and CDR2 is YYNGEE. This CDR3 comprises 14 residues. The CDR3 DNA is TGTGCCAGCAGCGTAGGGGGTTCCGGGGAAAAACTGTTTTTT. This gives the protein CASSVGGSGEKLFF.

CDR3 residues: CASSPFVNSSYEQYF. CDR3 bases: TGTGCCAGCAGCCCCTTTGTGAACAGCTCCTACGAGCAGTACTTC. This chain links TRBV6-5 with TRBJ2-7; D gene unclear. Trimming cost V 6 bases and J 0 bases, with 15 bases left between them. The V gene's germline CDR1 is MNHEY and CDR2 SVGAGI. CDR3 length: 15 amino acids.

With respect to this clonotype: This could be a read error, since a much larger clone is one nucleotide away. The chain links TRBV27 to TRBJ1-5, with D maybe TRBD1 (5 bases). V was cut by 6 bases and J by 2 bases, with 14 bases left in between. Germline values: CDR1 MNHEY, CDR2 SMNVEV (reference sequence). The CDR3 consists of 15 residues. The CDR3 loop reads CASSPGPGGNQPQHF. DNA of the CDR3: TGTGCCAGCAGCCCGGGGCCCGGTGGCAATCAGCCCCAGCATTTT.

The V and J genes are TRBV20-1 and TRBJ2-7; D uncertain. This CDR3 is built from 12 residues. V gave up 1 base and J gave up 4 bases, with 8 bases separating them. CDR1 is DFQATT, CDR2 SNEGSKA, per germline (reference sequence). CDR3 in amino acids: CSARGEIYEQYF. DNA for the CDR3: TGCAGTGCTAGAGGGGAAATATACGAGCAGTACTTC.

In its sample, this clonotype was seen once. Since a much larger clone is just one base distant, this may be a read error. J is TRBJ1-5 and V is TRBV3-1; the D gene is possibly TRBD1 (6 bases). The CDR3 sequence is 15 residues long. The germline V gene has CDR1 LGHDT and CDR2 YNNKEL (reference sequence). The CDR3 DNA follows: TGTGCCTGCAGCCAATCAGGGGTTAGCAATCAGCCCCAGCATTTT. It is translated as CACSQSGVSNQPQHF. Full variable domain (outside the CDR3, taken from reference TRBV3-1 and TRBJ1-5): DTAVSQTPKYLVTQMGNDKSIKCEQNLGHDTMYWYKQDSKKFLKIMFSYNNKELIINETVPNRFSPKSPDKAHLNLHINSLELGDSAVYFCACSQSGVSNQPQHFGDGTRLSIL.

This clonotype was observed at least ten times. The chain combines TRBV6-6 with TRBJ1-1, with D uncertain. Germline V CDR1 and CDR2: MNHNY, SVGAGI (reference sequence). The CDR3 runs 15 residues. Trimming left V 8 bases short and J 0 bases short, with 16 bases between. CDR3 coding DNA: TGTGCCAGCGAGATCGGGTGGGGTATGAACACTGAAGCTTTCTTT. This translates into CASEIGWGMNTEAFF.

V usage is TRBV6-5 and J usage is TRBJ2-1; D is ambiguous. The CDR3 spans 13 residues. V lost 7 bases, J lost 6 bases, and 13 bases lay in between. Germline V gene data show CDR1 as MNHEY and CDR2 as SVGAGI. DNA of the CDR3: TGTGCCAGCACCCACAATGGCGGCAATGAGCAGTTCTTC. Translating gives CASTHNGGNEQFF.

Regarding this clonotype: A much larger clone lies a single base off, so this may be a read error. The J gene is TRBJ1-1, the V gene TRBV5-3; D perhaps matches TRBD1 (5 bases). TRBV5-3 is identified as an open reading frame with a role that is uncertain. The CDR3 length is 15 residues. The CDR3 DNA reads as TGTGCCAGCAGCTTGGTTCCCAGGGCCTCCACTAAAGCTTTCTTT. It codes for CASSLVPRASTKAFF.

This clonotype was seen repeatedly, ten times or more. The chain recombines TRBV4-3 with TRBJ1-3; D ambiguous. The length of the CDR3 is 15 residues. Germline CDR1 reads LGHNA; CDR2 reads YSLEER. Trimming pared 0 bases from V and 7 bases from J, leaving 13 bases between. The CDR3 sequence is CASSQDLAGVNTIYF. As DNA, the CDR3 is TGCGCCAGCAGCCAAGATTTGGCAGGCGTGAACACCATATATTTT.

This clonotype was recorded at least ten times. V gene TRBV28 combines with J gene TRBJ2-3; TRBD2 agrees at 7 bases. Trimming took 5 bases from V and 3 from J; bases not matched to a gene: 14. The germline gives CDR1 MDHEN, CDR2 SYDVKM. The CDR3 extends over 17 amino acids. The CDR3 here is CASSVAGLALSTDTQYF. CDR3 bases: TGTGCCAGCAGTGTAGCGGGCTTGGCATTGTCGACAGATACGCAGTATTTT.

At least ten counts were recorded for this clonotype. This sequence joins TRBV29-1 and TRBJ2-2; D may be TRBD2 (5 bases). This CDR3 has 12 residues. Trimming cost V 6 bases and J 7 bases, with 12 bases left between them. Germline CDR1 and CDR2: SQVTM and ANQGSEA. CDR3 residues: CSVGEGIGELFF. Here the CDR3 DNA reads TGCAGCGTCGGGGAAGGGATCGGGGAGCTGTTTTTT.

For this clonotype: Since a much larger clone is just one base distant, this may be a read error. The chain has TRBV7-9 and TRBJ2-7; TRBD2 matches 9 bases. Germline CDR1 reads SEHNR; CDR2 reads FQNEAQ (reference sequence). The CDR3 spans 15 residues. CDR3 sequence reads: CASSLALAGEYEQHF. The DNA for the CDR3 is TGTGCCAGCAGCTTGGCATTAGCGGGAGAGTACGAGCAGCACTTC. The entire variable domain, with the rest obtained from reference TRBV7-9 and TRBJ2-7, is as follows: DTGVSQNPRHKITKRGQNVTFRCDPISEHNRLYWYRQTLGQGPEFLTYFQNEAQLEKSRLLSDRFSAERPKGSFSTLEIQRTEQGDSAMYLCASSLALAGEYEQHFGPGTRLTVT.

Notes on this clonotype: This could be a read error, since a much larger clone is one nucleotide away. The rearrangement joins TRBV25-1 to TRBJ1-4; the match to TRBD1 covers 7 bases. The CDR3 spans 15 residues. Unmatched junction bases numbered 10, after V lost 5 bases and J lost 7 bases. Germline CDR1 is MGHDK and CDR2 is SYGVNS. The CDR3 bases are TGTGCCAGCAGTCCCGGGAGGGGGCGGGGTGAAAAACTGTTTTTT. Translation: CASSPGRGRGEKLFF.

Of note for this clonotype: This sequence may be a read error, since a much larger clone differs from it by one base. The chain links TRBV20-1 to TRBJ2-3; 8 bases fit TRBD2. The V and J ends lost 7 bases and 4 bases, in that order; junction bases with no gene match: 28. This CDR3 comprises 20 residues. Looked up from germline, CDR1 is DFQATT and CDR2 is SNEGSKA (reference sequence). CDR3 loop: CSVVQGYREGQGVEADTQYF. Here the CDR3 DNA reads TGCAGTGTCGTTCAAGGGTACCGGGAGGGCCAAGGCGTTGAAGCAGATACGCAGTATTTT.

This clonotype was picked up a small number of times. This could be a read error, since a much larger clone is one nucleotide away. The chain employs TRBV29-1 and TRBJ2-7; D possibly corresponds to TRBD1 (5 bases). The CDR3 loop spans 11 amino acids. Germline V CDR1 and CDR2: SQVTM, ANQGSEA. CDR3 coding DNA: TGCGGCGTTGAGTCCAGGGACGAGCAGTACTTC. Protein sequence: CGVESRDEQYF.

Concerning this clonotype itself: A much larger clone differs from this one at a single base, so this may be a read error. The rearrangement uses TRBV20-1 and TRBJ1-1; tentative D call: TRBD1 (5 bases). V was cut by 1 base and J by 3 bases, with 12 bases left in between. The CDR3 loop spans 14 amino acids. Germline V CDR1 and CDR2: DFQATT, SNEGSKA (reference sequence). In DNA form, the CDR3 reads TGCAGTGCTAGAGGTTCTAAGGGACACACTGAAGCTTTCTTT. It codes for CSARGSKGHTEAFF.